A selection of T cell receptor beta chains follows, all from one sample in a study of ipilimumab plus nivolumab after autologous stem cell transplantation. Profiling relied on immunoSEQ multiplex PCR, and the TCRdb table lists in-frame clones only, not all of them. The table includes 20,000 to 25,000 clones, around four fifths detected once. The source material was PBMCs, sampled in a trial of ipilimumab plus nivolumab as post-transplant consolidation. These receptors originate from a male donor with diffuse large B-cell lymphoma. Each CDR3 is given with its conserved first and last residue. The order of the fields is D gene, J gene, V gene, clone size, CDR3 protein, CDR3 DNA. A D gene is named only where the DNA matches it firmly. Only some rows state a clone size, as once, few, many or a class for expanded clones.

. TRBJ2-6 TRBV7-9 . CASSLTGSSGANVLTF TGTGCCAGCAGCTTAACAGGGTCCTCTGGGGCCAACGTCCTGACTTTC
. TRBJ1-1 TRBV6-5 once CASSYLRSATNTEAFF TGTGCCAGCAGTTACTTAAGGTCAGCTACGAACACTGAAGCTTTCTTT
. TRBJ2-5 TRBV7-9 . CASSLLSETQYF TGTGCCAGCAGCTTATTGAGCGAGACCCAGTACTTC
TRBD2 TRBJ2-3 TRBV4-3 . CASSSLAGATDTQYF TGCGCCAGCAGCTCGCTAGCGGGGGCCACAGATACGCAGTATTTT
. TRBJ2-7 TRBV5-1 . CASSLGLLLGEQYF TGCGCCAGCAGCTTGGGCCTACTTTTAGGCGAGCAGTACTTC
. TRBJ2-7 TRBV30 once CAWSVTGWEQYF TGTGCCTGGAGTGTCACAGGGTGGGAGCAGTACTTC
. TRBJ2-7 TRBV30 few CAWKQGSLGEQYF TGTGCCTGGAAACAGGGTTCCCTGGGTGAGCAGTACTTC
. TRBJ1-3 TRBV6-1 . CASSLEGYSGNTIYF TGTGCCAGCAGCCTCGAGGGATACTCTGGAAACACCATATATTTT
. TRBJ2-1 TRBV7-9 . CASSTQSSSYNEQFF TGTGCCAGCAGCACCCAATCTAGCTCCTACAATGAGCAGTTCTTC
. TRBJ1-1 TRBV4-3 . CASSQDRLLNTEAFF TGCGCCAGCAGCCAAGATCGGTTACTGAACACTGAAGCTTTCTTT
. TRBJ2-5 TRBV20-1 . CSATPWETQYF TGCAGTGCCACCCCCTGGGAGACCCAGTACTTC
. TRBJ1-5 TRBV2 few CASSEAQGQGQPQHF TGTGCCAGCAGTGAAGCCCAGGGGCAGGGTCAGCCCCAGCATTTT
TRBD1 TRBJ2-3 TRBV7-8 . CASSKTGSRADTQYF TGTGCCAGCAGCAAGACAGGGTCTAGGGCAGATACGCAGTATTTT
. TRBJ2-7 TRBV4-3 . CASSQDLDYEQYF TGCGCCAGCAGCCAAGACTTGGACTACGAGCAGTACTTC
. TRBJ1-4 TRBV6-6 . CASSYSTGSGEKLFF TGTGCCAGCAGTTACTCTACAGGGTCTGGTGAAAAACTGTTTTTT
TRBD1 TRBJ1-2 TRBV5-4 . CASSPGTGGYTF TGTGCCAGCAGCCCCGGGACAGGTGGCTACACCTTC
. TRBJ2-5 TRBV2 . CANNLQETQYF TGTGCCAACAATCTACAAGAGACCCAGTACTTC
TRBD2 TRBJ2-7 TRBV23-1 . CASSQEISGGAYEQYF TGCGCCAGCAGTCAAGAGATTAGCGGGGGGGCCTACGAGCAGTACTTC
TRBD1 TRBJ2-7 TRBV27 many CASSPGTAYEQYF TGTGCCAGCAGTCCCGGGACAGCCTACGAGCAGTACTTC
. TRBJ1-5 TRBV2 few CASSDGAGQPQHF TGTGCCAGCAGTGATGGGGCGGGACAGCCCCAGCATTTT
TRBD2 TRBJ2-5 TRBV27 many CASSGGAGGEAETQYF TGTGCCAGCTCGGGGGGCGCGGGGGGCGAGGCCGAGACCCAGTACTTC
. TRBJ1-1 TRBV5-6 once CASSPNSGGGTEAFF TGTGCCAGCAGCCCAAACAGTGGCGGGGGCACTGAAGCTTTCTTT
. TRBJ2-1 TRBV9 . CASSAPRDGGEQFF TGTGCCAGCAGTGCGCCTCGGGATGGGGGGGAGCAGTTCTTC
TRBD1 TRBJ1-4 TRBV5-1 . CASSDPQGANEKLFF TGCGCCAGCAGCGACCCCCAGGGGGCTAATGAAAAACTGTTTTTT
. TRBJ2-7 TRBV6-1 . CASREQDRAYEQYF TGTGCCAGCAGGGAGCAGGACAGAGCCTACGAGCAGTACTTC
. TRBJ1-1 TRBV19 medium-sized CASSTNSNTEAFF TGTGCCAGTAGTACGAACTCTAACACTGAAGCTTTCTTT
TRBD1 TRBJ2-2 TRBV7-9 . CASRRDRSGWTGELFF TGTGCCAGCAGGCGGGACAGGAGCGGATGGACCGGGGAGCTGTTTTTT
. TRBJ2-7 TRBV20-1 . CSASPRYEQYF TGCAGTGCTTCGCCACGGTACGAGCAGTACTTC
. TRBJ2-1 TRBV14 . CASSHGISYNEQFF TGTGCCAGCAGCCATGGGATTTCCTACAATGAGCAGTTCTTC
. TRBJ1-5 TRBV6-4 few CASSPQEGDSQPQHF TGTGCCAGCAGTCCCCAGGAAGGGGATAGTCAGCCCCAGCATTTT
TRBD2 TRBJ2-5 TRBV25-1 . CASSVASGAETQYF TGTGCCAGCAGTGTAGCTAGCGGGGCGGAGACCCAGTACTTC
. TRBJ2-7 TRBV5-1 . CASSFPGEQYF TGCGCCAGCAGCTTCCCTGGGGAGCAGTACTTC
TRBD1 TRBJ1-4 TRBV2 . CASGDRGFGSSEKLFF TGTGCCAGCGGAGACAGGGGGTTTGGGTCTAGCGAAAAACTGTTTTTT
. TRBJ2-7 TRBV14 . CASSQGGLSKNEQYF TGTGCCAGCAGCCAAGGCGGGCTCTCAAAGAACGAGCAGTACTTC
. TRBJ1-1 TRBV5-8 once CASSLDRQRNTEAFF TGTGCCAGCAGCTTGGACCGACAGAGGAATACTGAAGCTTTCTTT
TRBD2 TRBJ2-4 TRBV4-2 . CASSQTGTSSKNIQYF TGTGCCAGCAGCCAAACCGGGACTAGTTCCAAAAACATTCAGTACTTC
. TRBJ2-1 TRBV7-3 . CASSLAVLNEQFF TGTGCCAGCAGCTTAGCGGTGTTGAATGAGCAGTTCTTC
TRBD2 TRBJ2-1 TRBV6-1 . CASSTSVEQFF TGTGCCAGCAGTACTAGCGTTGAGCAGTTCTTC
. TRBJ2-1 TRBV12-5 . CASGFGRTGFEQFF TGTGCTAGTGGTTTCGGACGAACAGGGTTTGAGCAGTTCTTC
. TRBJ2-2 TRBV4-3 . CASSLIGGSNTGELFF TGCGCCAGCAGCCTCATTGGGGGCTCGAACACCGGGGAGCTGTTTTTT
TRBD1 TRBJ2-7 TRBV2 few CASRPDRLGYEQYF TGTGCCAGCAGACCGGACAGGTTAGGGTACGAGCAGTACTTC
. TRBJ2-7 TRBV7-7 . CASSPTTDYEQYF TGTGCTAGCAGTCCTACGACGGACTACGAGCAGTACTTC
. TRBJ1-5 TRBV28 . CASSELGGRQPQHF TGTGCCAGCAGCGAATTGGGGGGGCGGCAGCCCCAGCATTTT
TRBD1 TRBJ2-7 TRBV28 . CASRTGPTGTGFYEQYF TGTGCCAGCAGAACGGGCCCCACCGGGACAGGCTTCTACGAGCAGTACTTC
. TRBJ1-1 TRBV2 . CASSEGSRNTEAFF TGTGCCAGCAGTGAAGGATCCAGGAACACTGAAGCTTTCTTT
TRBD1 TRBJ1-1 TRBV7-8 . CASSLVPGGGGTEAFF TGTGCCAGCAGCTTAGTCCCAGGGGGCGGGGGTACTGAAGCTTTCTTT